What follows describes a single T cell receptor (beta chain). The data derive from a study of shared clonotypes between healthy human individuals. Running of the assay took place at deep level. The data were produced by immunoSEQ multiplex PCR, yet TCRdb's version contains in-frame clones alone and is incomplete. The top ten hold about 0.38% of the sample, which has around 2.5 million clones, approximately 93% seen once. Study donors comprised healthy, HIV-negative adults devoid of recent acute infection or vaccination. The V end lost 4 bases, the J end lost 7 bases, and 24 bases lay between the germline ends. The CDR3 sequence is 16 residues long. Germline CDR1 and CDR2: SGHRS and YFSETQ.

The sequence was collected from a man younger than 30 in good health. Some clones in this sample may be carry-over from other donors' samples. The V and J genes are TRBV5-1 and TRBJ2-7; perhaps TRBD2 as D (6 bases). The sequencing sample was made of naive CD4+ T cells from PBMCs. The subset: CD45RA+ positively selected. CDR3 DNA sequence: TGCGCCAGCAGCCAGGACCGGGCCCCCGGGAGAGGGGAGCAGTACTTC. It encodes CASSQDRAPGRGEQYF. Combining the CDR3 with reference TRBV5-1 and TRBJ2-7 gives the whole variable domain KAGVTQTPRYLIKTRGQQVTLSCSPISGHRSVSWYQQTPGQGLQFLFEYFSETQRNKGNFPGRFSGRQFSNSRSEMNVSTLELGDSALYLCASSQDRAPGRGEQYFGPGTRLTVT.